This is a list of T cell receptor beta chains from one sample in a study of OX40 agonist ivuxolimab in advanced cancers. Clones were sequenced by immunoSEQ multiplex PCR, and TCRdb holds only the in-frame ones, with some missing. The sample holds tens of thousands of clones, just under 85% seen once. Sequenced here: CD4+ or CD8+ T cells sorted from blood, sampled in a trial of the OX40 agonist ivuxolimab. These receptors came from an adult with an advanced solid tumor such as melanoma, head and neck, liver or kidney cancer. CDR3s include the opening cysteine and the closing phenylalanine or tryptophan. D genes are given only for firm matches. Clone size appears in some rows only: once, few, many, or a class for an expanded clone.

d_call clone_size j_call v_call cdr3_length cdr3_nt cdr3_aa
. once TRBJ1-3 TRBV5-1 16 TGCGCCAGCTCAAAAGGAGCAGGGGCCTCTGGAAACACCATATATTTT CASSKGAGASGNTIYF
. few TRBJ2-3 TRBV21-1 16 TGTGCCAGCAGCAAAGGGCGCGGGAGGAGCACAGATACGCAGTATTTT CASSKGRGRSTDTQYF
. . TRBJ2-7 TRBV7-8 17 TGTGCCAGCAGCTCCTTGAGACCCGGCAGGGGAACGGACGAGCAGTACTTC CASSSLRPGRGTDEQYF
. . TRBJ2-1 TRBV30 12 TGTGCCTGGAAGGCGGGTTACAATGAGCAGTTCTTC CAWKAGYNEQFF
. . TRBJ1-5 TRBV2 15 TGTGCCAGCAGCCAGGACGGTAGGCCTAATCAGCCCCAGCATTTT CASSQDGRPNQPQHF
. . TRBJ1-1 TRBV10-3 16 TGTGCCATCAGCCGGGACCCAAAGGTGGCGAACACTGAAGCTTTCTTT CAISRDPKVANTEAFF
. . TRBJ1-4 TRBV6-1 14 TGTGCCAGCAGACCCAGTGCCGCCGGGGAAAAACTGTTTTTT CASRPSAAGEKLFF
. . TRBJ1-1 TRBV5-4 14 TGTGCCAGCAGCTCAGGACTCTTGAACACTGAAGCTTTCTTT CASSSGLLNTEAFF
. . TRBJ1-4 TRBV28 16 TGTGCCAGCAGTTTATGGGGGGTCAGGTCTTACGAAAAACTGTTTTTT CASSLWGVRSYEKLFF
. . TRBJ1-2 TRBV6-5 15 TGTGCCAGCAGTGTTGCTGGGGTATCTAACTATGGCTACACCTTC CASSVAGVSNYGYTF
. few TRBJ2-7 TRBV5-1 16 TGCGCCAGCAGCCGGAGTGGTACCCAGAGCTCCTACGAGCAGTACTTC CASSRSGTQSSYEQYF
. . TRBJ2-7 TRBV5-4 15 TGTGCCAGCAGCTTGAAGCTTGGGGGGGCGGAAGAGCAGTACTTC CASSLKLGGAEEQYF
. . TRBJ1-1 TRBV6-5 13 TGTGCCAGCAAAAGACGACAGACCACCCGAGCTTTCTTT CASKRRQTTRAFF
. . TRBJ2-2 TRBV2 14 TGTGCCAGCACCCTAGAGGGGGGATCCGGGGAGCTGTTTTTT CASTLEGGSGELFF
TRBD2 . TRBJ2-1 TRBV4-3 16 TGCGCCAGCAGCCCCCATGGCGGGGGGGGGTACAATGAGCAGTTCTTC CASSPHGGGGYNEQFF
. . TRBJ1-4 TRBV5-6 16 TGTGCCAGCAGCCAGGGACCCACCCTAGGTCGTGAAAAACTGTTTTTT CASSQGPTLGREKLFF
TRBD1 . TRBJ1-2 TRBV30 14 TGTGCCTGGAGTAGAGGGACAGGGGACTATGGCTACACCTTC CAWSRGTGDYGYTF
TRBD2 . TRBJ2-3 TRBV9 15 TGTGCCAGCAGCCCACACCAGCGGGAGTCAGATACGCAGTATTTT CASSPHQRESDTQYF
TRBD1 . TRBJ1-2 TRBV13 14 TGTGCCAGCAGCAGAAGGGGGCGGAATAATGGCTACACCTTC CASSRRGRNNGYTF
. few TRBJ1-2 TRBV6-1 13 TGTGCCAGCAGTGAATGGGGCCGGTATGGCTACACCTTC CASSEWGRYGYTF
TRBD1 . TRBJ1-1 TRBV28 15 TGTGCCAGCAGTAGACCGGGACAGGGCCCAGGAGAAGCTTTCTTT CASSRPGQGPGEAFF
. . TRBJ1-2 TRBV28 14 TGTGCCAGCAGTCTTCCCGAGGGTGACTATGGCTACACCTTC CASSLPEGDYGYTF
TRBD2 . TRBJ2-3 TRBV5-1 17 TGCGCCAGCACCCTCACTAGCGGGAGGGGGGGAACAGATACGCAGTATTTT CASTLTSGRGGTDTQYF
. . TRBJ1-1 TRBV14 15 TGTGCCAGCAGCCAGGCCAGGTTAGGAGACACTGAAGCTTTCTTT CASSQARLGDTEAFF
. . TRBJ2-1 TRBV5-1 14 TGCGCCAGCAGCTTGCAGAGCTCCTACAATGAGCAGTTCTTC CASSLQSSYNEQFF
. . TRBJ1-5 TRBV10-3 14 TGTGCCATCAGTGAGGGGGCAAGCAATCAGCCCCAGCATTTT CAISEGASNQPQHF
TRBD1 . TRBJ2-7 TRBV30 16 TGTGCCTGGGCCCTCCCCCGGACAGGGCCAAGGGGCGAGCAGTACTTC CAWALPRTGPRGEQYF
TRBD2 . TRBJ2-3 TRBV11-2 16 TGTGCCAGCAGCGCAATAGCGGGAGCGGGCACAGATACGCAGTATTTT CASSAIAGAGTDTQYF
. . TRBJ2-2 TRBV7-2 15 TGTGCCAGCAGCGTGGACAGCCTACACACCGGGGAGCTGTTTTTT CASSVDSLHTGELFF
TRBD1 . TRBJ2-3 TRBV10-1 13 TGCGCCAGCAGTGAGAGCAGGGGGGATACGCAGTATTTT CASSESRGDTQYF
. . TRBJ1-3 TRBV30 14 TGTGCCTGGAGGCAGGACGGCTCTGGAAACACCATATATTTT CAWRQDGSGNTIYF
. few TRBJ1-2 TRBV6-4 14 TGTGCCAGCAGGGCAACAGGGCTCGACTATGGCTACACCTTC CASRATGLDYGYTF
. . TRBJ1-1 TRBV7-2 13 TGTGCCAGCAGCTTAGAGGGGAGGACTGAAGCTTTCTTT CASSLEGRTEAFF
. . TRBJ2-7 TRBV28 11 TGTGCCAGCAGTTTAAGACGAGAGCAGTACTTC CASSLRREQYF
. . TRBJ1-4 TRBV6-1 18 TGTGCCAGCAGTGCCACACCCGTCGGGACGCCCACTCCTGAAAAACTGTTTTTT CASSATPVGTPTPEKLFF
. . TRBJ1-1 TRBV7-9 16 TGTGCCAGCAGCTTAGCGCTAGGGCAGAGGAACACTGAAGCTTTCTTT CASSLALGQRNTEAFF
. . TRBJ2-3 TRBV18 13 TGTGCCAGCTCATGGGAGGCCCGGGATACGCAGTATTTT CASSWEARDTQYF
. . TRBJ2-3 TRBV12-5 17 TGTGCTAGTGGTTTGGACGGGCAGGGACTTAGCACAGATACGCAGTATTTT CASGLDGQGLSTDTQYF
TRBD2 . TRBJ2-1 TRBV28 16 TGTGCCAGCAGTCCTCAAGCGGGGGGGCCGGGTAATGAGCAGTTCTTC CASSPQAGGPGNEQFF
TRBD1 . TRBJ2-5 TRBV19 15 TGTGCCAGTAGTATAAAACAGGGGGCACGGAAGACCCAGTACTTC CASSIKQGARKTQYF